The 21 T cell receptor beta chains below were found in one sample sequenced in a study of blood T cell repertoires in COVID-19. Sequencing used immunoSEQ multiplex PCR; TCRdb keeps in-frame clones, though not all of them. Here the sample spans fewer than 85,000 clones, just over 85% being singletons. Sequenced: peripheral blood. The receptors shown here come from a human donor in a cohort sampled during active COVID-19.

V gene TRBV6-6 combines with J gene TRBJ2-3, with 8 positions matching TRBD1. CDR1 is MNHNY and CDR2 is SVGAGI in the germline V gene (reference sequence). This CDR3 contains 16 residues. The J segment lost 5 bases and the V segment lost 5 bases, leaving 12 bases of the junction unmatched. The CDR3 DNA is TGTGCCAGCAGTAACGTGGCAGGGGGCTATATAGATACGCAGTATTTT. Amino acid sequence: CASSNVAGGYIDTQYF.

The V gene is TRBV7-8, the J gene TRBJ1-3; D remains unclear. This CDR3 has 17 residues. The V and J ends lost 1 base and 7 bases respectively, with 20 bases between them. CDR1 and CDR2 (germline): SGHVS, FQNEAQ. The DNA for the CDR3 is TGTGCCAGCAGCTTAGGGGTATGGGCAGGCAAACCTAACACCATATATTTT. This translates into CASSLGVWAGKPNTIYF.

The rearrangement joins TRBV3-1 (or the pseudogene TRBV3-2) to TRBJ2-3; D is unresolved. From germline, CDR1 is LGHDT and CDR2 YNNKEL (reference sequence). The CDR3 contains 13 residues. V was pared by 0 bases and J by 9 bases, with 10 bases between. In DNA, the CDR3 is TGTGCCAGCAGCCAAGATCGAGAACGAACGCAGTATTTT. Its translation is CASSQDRERTQYF.

The rearrangement links TRBV11-1 to TRBJ2-2; 7 nucleotides align to TRBD1. From germline, CDR1 is SGHAT and CDR2 FQDESV (reference sequence). The J segment lost 6 bases and the V segment lost 2 bases, leaving 9 bases of the junction unmatched. The CDR3 has 16 residues. CDR3 nucleotides: TGTGCCAGCAGCTTATTGACAGGGCGAACAGCCGGGGAGCTGTTTTTT. It is translated as CASSLLTGRTAGELFF.

The rearrangement uses TRBV7-9 and TRBJ2-7; weak D call: TRBD2 (5 bases). Between the trimmed V and J ends, which lost 1 base and 6 bases, there was a span of 13 bases. The germline V gene encodes CDR1 SEHNR and CDR2 FQNEAQ (reference sequence). The CDR3 runs 14 residues. CDR3 nucleotides: TGTGCCAGCAGCTTAGGTTCGGGGAAGGGCGAGCAGTACTTC. It encodes CASSLGSGKGEQYF. The full variable domain, its missing parts supplied by reference TRBV7-9 and TRBJ2-7, is DTGVSQNPRHKITKRGQNVTFRCDPISEHNRLYWYRQTLGQGPEFLTYFQNEAQLEKSRLLSDRFSAERPKGSFSTLEIQRTEQGDSAMYLCASSLGSGKGEQYFGPGTRLTVT.

The chain joins TRBV29-1 to TRBJ2-1, with a tentative D call TRBD2 (5 bases). The CDR3 is made up of 11 amino acids. The V end was cut by 8 bases, the J end by 6 bases, with 11 bases between. Germline CDR1 is SQVTM and CDR2 is ANQGSEA. CDR3 nucleotides: TGCAGCTCCGGACTGGCCAATGAGCAGTTCTTC. Translated: CSSGLANEQFF.

V and J are TRBV4-1 and TRBJ2-3, with D perhaps matching TRBD2 (5 bases). This CDR3 contains 15 residues. Germline V CDR1 and CDR2: MGHRA, YSYEKL. V was trimmed by 1 base and J by 2 bases, leaving 10 bases between them. The CDR3 coding sequence is TGCGCCAGCAGCCAAGCGGGAACCTCCACAGATACGCAGTATTTT. This codes for CASSQAGTSTDTQYF.

This clone was counted between two and nine times. The rearrangement links TRBV7-3 to TRBJ2-5; 9 nucleotides match TRBD1. Germline V CDR1 and CDR2: SGHTA, FQGTGA. CDR3 length: 14 amino acids. V trimming: 4 bases; J trimming: 4 bases; junction bases outside the gene matches: 4. The CDR3 DNA reads as TGTGCCAGCAGCTGGGGACAGGGTGGAGAGACCCAGTACTTC. It encodes CASSWGQGGETQYF.

V usage is TRBV6-1 and J usage is TRBJ2-3, with 10 bases identical to TRBD2. The CDR3 spans 16 residues. Germline V gives CDR1 MNHNS, CDR2 SASEGT. The J segment lost 3 bases and the V segment lost 3 bases, leaving 6 bases of the junction unmatched. The CDR3 DNA reads as TGTGCCAGCAGTGAGGTTCTAGCGGGAGATACAGATACGCAGTATTTT. Protein sequence: CASSEVLAGDTDTQYF.

The rearrangement links TRBV5-6 to TRBJ2-3, with D maybe TRBD1 (5 bases). CDR3 length equals 13 residues. V lost 0 bases to trimming and J lost 4 bases, with 6 bases between them. CDR1 and CDR2 from the germline V gene are SGHDT and YYEEEE. In DNA, the CDR3 is TGTGCCAGCAGCTTGGACAGGTCAGATACGCAGTATTTT. Protein product: CASSLDRSDTQYF.

The J gene is TRBJ2-7, the V gene TRBV19; TRBD1 agrees at 7 bases. Per the germline V gene, CDR1 is LNHDA and CDR2 is SQIVND (reference sequence). J lost 13 bases, V lost 3 bases, and 15 bases had no gene match. The CDR3 has 14 residues. The CDR3 sequence: CASSISGQRALVYF. The DNA of the CDR3 is TGTGCCAGTAGTATTTCGGGACAGCGCGCCCTGGTATACTTC.

This chain uses TRBV5-1 with TRBJ2-2, with a possible D match to TRBD1 (5 bases). The CDR3 has 15 residues. In germline, CDR1 is SGHRS, CDR2 YFSETQ. Trimming pared 1 base from V and 4 bases from J, leaving 11 bases between. CDR3 residues: CASSLFLDTTGELFF. The CDR3, as DNA: TGCGCCAGCAGCTTGTTTCTGGACACCACCGGGGAGCTGTTTTTT. Supplemented by reference TRBV5-1 and TRBJ2-2, the full variable domain reads KAGVTQTPRYLIKTRGQQVTLSCSPISGHRSVSWYQQTPGQGLQFLFEYFSETQRNKGNFPGRFSGRQFSNSRSEMNVSTLELGDSALYLCASSLFLDTTGELFFGEGSRLTVL.

This chain joins TRBV5-6 and TRBJ1-5; 7 bases fit TRBD1. The junction had 2 bases not matched to a gene; V was cut back by 1 base and J by 1 base. This CDR3 comprises 15 residues. The germline gives CDR1 SGHDT, CDR2 YYEEEE. CDR3 sequence: CASSLSQGSNQPQHF. The CDR3 coding sequence is TGTGCCAGCAGCTTGTCACAGGGGAGCAATCAGCCCCAGCATTTT. The full variable domain, with the rest looked up from reference TRBV5-6 and TRBJ1-5, is DAGVTQSPTHLIKTRGQQVTLRCSPKSGHDTVSWYQQALGQGPQFIFQYYEEEERQRGNFPDRFSGHQFPNYSSELNVNALLLGDSALYLCASSLSQGSNQPQHFGDGTRLSIL.

The rearrangement uses TRBV5-1 and TRBJ2-1; D is possibly TRBD2 (5 bases). The CDR3 is 15 residues long. Per germline, CDR1 SGHRS and CDR2 YFSETQ. V lost 4 bases and J 10 bases, leaving 21 bases between the germline ends. The CDR3 nucleotides read TGCGCCAGCAGCCTACCTAGAGTCGAACTAGGAGAGCAGTTCTTC. Translated, it gives CASSLPRVELGEQFF.

CDR3 nucleotide sequence: TGTGCCGGAAATAACAAGCGGGGCTCCTACGAGCAGTACTTC. This gives the protein CAGNNKRGSYEQYF. The genes are TRBV21-1 and TRBJ2-7; the table's D call TRBD2 went unverified against the DNA. TRBV21-1 is assigned pseudogene status. This CDR3 has 14 residues.

This clone was observed once. This rearrangement joins TRBV7-3 to TRBJ1-1; the D is unclear. Trimming took 4 bases from V and 1 from J, leaving 7 bases between them. Germline CDR1 reads SGHTA; CDR2 reads FQGTGA. This CDR3 spans 13 amino acids. The CDR3 region is CASSSGRNTEAFF. In DNA, the CDR3 is TGTGCCAGCAGCTCCGGTCGGAACACTGAAGCTTTCTTT. The entire variable domain, with the rest obtained from reference TRBV7-3 and TRBJ1-1, is as follows: GAGVSQTPSNKVTEKGKYVELRCDPISGHTALYWYRQSLGQGPEFLIYFQGTGAADDSGLPNDRFFAVRPEGSVSTLKIQRTERGDSAVYLCASSSGRNTEAFFGQGTRLTVV.

The chain employs TRBV5-1 and TRBJ2-3; no reliable D call. The germline CDR1 and CDR2 sequences are SGHRS and YFSETQ. Trimming cost V 0 bases and J 9 bases, with 11 bases left between them. The CDR3 extends over 13 amino acids. The CDR3 sequence: CASSLEATGTQYF. CDR3 nucleotide sequence: TGCGCCAGCAGCTTGGAGGCCACCGGGACGCAGTATTTT. The variable domain in full, completed from reference TRBV5-1 and TRBJ2-3, reads KAGVTQTPRYLIKTRGQQVTLSCSPISGHRSVSWYQQTPGQGLQFLFEYFSETQRNKGNFPGRFSGRQFSNSRSEMNVSTLELGDSALYLCASSLEATGTQYFGPGTRLTVL.

This clone was recorded a few times. V usage is TRBV7-9 and J usage is TRBJ1-5, with TRBD1 as a possible D gene (5 bases). Looked up from germline, CDR1 is SEHNR and CDR2 is FQNEAQ (reference sequence). V was shortened by 2 bases and J by 2 bases, with 7 bases between the two germline ends. The CDR3 length is 14 residues. The DNA of the CDR3 is TGTGCCAGCAGCTTACAGGGTGGCAATCAGCCCCAGCATTTT. Amino acids: CASSLQGGNQPQHF.

The J gene is TRBJ2-1, the V gene TRBV7-6; D perhaps matches TRBD2 (5 bases). Trimming took 0 bases from V and 10 from J, leaving 19 bases between them. The germline CDR1 and CDR2 sequences are SGHVS and FNYEAQ. The CDR3 is made up of 16 amino acids. CDR3 region: CASSLAYSGRASEQFF. The CDR3, as DNA: TGTGCCAGCAGCTTAGCGTACAGCGGACGGGCCTCGGAGCAGTTCTTC.

Only a few counts were recorded for this clone. The chain has TRBV30 and TRBJ1-2; D not resolved. V lost 4 bases and J lost 1, with 10 bases in between. Germline assignment: CDR1 GTSNPN and CDR2 SVGIG (reference sequence). The CDR3 is 13 amino acids. CDR3 in DNA: TGTGCCTGGATAGGGAGATTTAACTATGGCTACACCTTC. Translating gives CAWIGRFNYGYTF.

V is TRBV9 and J is TRBJ2-7, with D maybe TRBD1 (6 bases). Germline lookup yields CDR1 SGDLS and CDR2 YYNGEE. The CDR3 sequence is 14 residues long. V was trimmed by 3 bases and J by 0 bases, leaving 10 bases between them. CDR3 nucleotides: TGTGCCAGCAGCGCCGGGGACATCTCCTACGAGCAGTACTTC. It translates to CASSAGDISYEQYF.